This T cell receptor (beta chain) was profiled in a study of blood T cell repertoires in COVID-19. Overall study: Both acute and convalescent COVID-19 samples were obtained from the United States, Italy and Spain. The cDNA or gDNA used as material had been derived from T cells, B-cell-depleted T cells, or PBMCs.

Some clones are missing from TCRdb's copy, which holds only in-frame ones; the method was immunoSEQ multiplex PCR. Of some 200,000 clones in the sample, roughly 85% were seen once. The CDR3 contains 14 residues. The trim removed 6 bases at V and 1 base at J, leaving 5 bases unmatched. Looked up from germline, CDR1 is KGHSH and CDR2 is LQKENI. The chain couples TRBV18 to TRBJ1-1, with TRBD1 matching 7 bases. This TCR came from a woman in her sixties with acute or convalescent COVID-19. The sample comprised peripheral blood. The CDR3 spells CASSSRQGNTEAFF. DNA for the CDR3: TGTGCCAGCTCGTCTAGACAGGGGAACACTGAAGCTTTCTTT.